This TCR beta chain was retrieved from a study of shared T cell receptors in the human thymus (dated by TCRdb to the early 2020s). About the investigation overall: The study examined how self-reactive, shared T-cell receptor alpha chains are generated in the human thymus.

Libraries came from the immunoSEQ multiplex PCR assay. TCRdb took this table from immuneACCESS and kept in-frame rearrangements with V and J called. Such tables lack part of the clones; where checked against another copy, unresolved V genes explain under half of the gap, and the rest is unexplained. This sample has around 730,000 clones in its table, and 75% to 90% of those were observed once. About 0.0098% of the sample rests with the top ten. Per the germline V gene, SGHDT is the CDR1 and YYEEEE is the CDR2. The junction carries 9 bases between V and J, which are trimmed by 2 bases and 2 bases respectively. CDR3 length: 14 amino acids, cysteine to phenylalanine. The kept DNA is CDR3 alone, 42 bases in frame from the first base. In this sample, this clone turned up a few times. Its target antigen remains unknown. No much larger clone is present one base from it, and per-base qualities are unavailable.

The sample was also reused in another study, on human thymus T cells. The second study's authors report: Immunologically healthy infants undergoing open corrective cardiac surgery for congenital heart defects in Finland were used as donors. Thymus tissue was collected as surgical resects that were removed during corrective cardiac surgery. Both the thymic and the peripheral blood repertoires appeared to show biased V and J gene segment usage. According to the related research, thymic TCR repertoires were highly overlapping among unrelated individuals. The study characterized TCR alpha and beta repertoires from eight infant thymus samples and four related peripheral blood samples. The infant donors were roughly 7 to 250 days old, and the cohort included six or seven males and a couple of females. Thymocytes were mechanically released from the tissue and were stored as pellets of roughly 9.5-30 million cells at -70 degrees C. A QIAsymphony instrument was used to extract genomic DNA from frozen cell pellets. The immunoSEQ multiplex PCR assay was used to amplify the TCRB and TCRAD loci from a standardized quantity of quality-controlled genomic DNA. Amplicons spanned the V(D)J region at a length sufficient to cover the CDR3 and identify V and J genes. The commercial immunoSEQ service was used to sequence amplicons on an Illumina platform. Primer bias and sequencing errors were corrected using previously described methods, and TCRAD and TCRB definitions followed the IMGT database. immunoSEQ Analyzer 3.0 and VDJTools were used for repertoire analysis, which covered basic statistics, V/J segment usage, diversity estimates, rarefaction and pairwise overlap. To estimate diversity, the Chao1, ChaoE, Efron-Thisted, Shannon and inverse Simpson indices were applied, and diversity was also estimated on datasets down-sampled to the smallest sample. Repertoire overlap was assessed by strict matching of CDR3 nucleotide sequence, V gene and J gene, and clustering was done by Jaccard-based multidimensional scaling. On average, thymus samples gave roughly 800,000 unique TCRB clonotypes, whereas blood samples gave about 84,000.

Sequencing was performed on thymocytes. This sequence was found in a girl in the first two years of life with a congenital heart defect. Donor details come from another sample of the same person, matched by shared clones. The chain is made from TRBV5-6 and TRBJ2-3, with no confident D gene call. The base sequence is TGTGCCAGCAGCTTTCGCACTAACACAGATACGCAGTATTTT. This is translated as CASSFRTNTDTQYF.